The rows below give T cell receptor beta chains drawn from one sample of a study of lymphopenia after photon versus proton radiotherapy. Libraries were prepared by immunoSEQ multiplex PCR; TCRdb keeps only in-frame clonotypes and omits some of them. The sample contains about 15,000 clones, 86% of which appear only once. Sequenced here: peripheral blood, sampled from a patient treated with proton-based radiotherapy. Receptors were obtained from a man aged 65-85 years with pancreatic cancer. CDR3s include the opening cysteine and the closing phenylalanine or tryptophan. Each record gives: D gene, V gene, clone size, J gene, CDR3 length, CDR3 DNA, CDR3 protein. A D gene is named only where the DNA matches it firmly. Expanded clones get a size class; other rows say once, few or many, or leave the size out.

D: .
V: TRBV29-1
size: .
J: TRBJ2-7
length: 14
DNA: TGCAGCGTTGAAGTTTTGGGCCGCCGCGACGAGCAGTACTTC
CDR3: CSVEVLGRRDEQYF

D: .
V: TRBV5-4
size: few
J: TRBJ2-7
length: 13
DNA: TGTGCCAGCAGCTTACAGGGAAACTACGAGCAGTACTTC
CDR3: CASSLQGNYEQYF

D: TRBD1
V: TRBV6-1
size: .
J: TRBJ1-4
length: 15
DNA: TGTGCCAGCAGTGAAGAAACAGGGGATAATGAAAAACTGTTTTTT
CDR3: CASSEETGDNEKLFF

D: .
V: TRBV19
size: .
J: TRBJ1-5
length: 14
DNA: TGTGCCAGCCGGGGGGCAGGGGAAAATCAGCCCCAGCATTTT
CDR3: CASRGAGENQPQHF

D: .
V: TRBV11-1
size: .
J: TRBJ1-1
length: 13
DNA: TGTGCCAGCAGCTTAATGAGGGTCACTGAAGCTTTCTTT
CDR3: CASSLMRVTEAFF

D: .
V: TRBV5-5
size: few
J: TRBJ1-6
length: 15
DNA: TGTGCCAGCAGCTTGGACAGGGACCGTAATTCACCCCTCCACTTT
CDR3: CASSLDRDRNSPLHF

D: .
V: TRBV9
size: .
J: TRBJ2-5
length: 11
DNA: TGTGCCAGCAGCATCGAAGAGACCCAGTACTTC
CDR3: CASSIEETQYF

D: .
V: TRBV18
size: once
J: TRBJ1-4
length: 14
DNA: TGTGCCAGCTCACGACGACAGGATAATGAAAAACTGTTTTTT
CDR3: CASSRRQDNEKLFF

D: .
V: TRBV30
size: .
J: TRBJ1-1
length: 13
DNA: TGTGCCTGGAGTACAGGTAGTAACACTGAAGCTTTCTTT
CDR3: CAWSTGSNTEAFF

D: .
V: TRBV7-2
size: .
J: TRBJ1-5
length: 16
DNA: TGTGCCAGCAGCTTAGCAGACGGACGGAACAATCAGCCCCAGCATTTT
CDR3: CASSLADGRNNQPQHF

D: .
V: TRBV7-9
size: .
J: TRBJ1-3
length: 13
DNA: TGTGCCAGCAGCTTAACCGTTGGAAACACCATATATTTT
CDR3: CASSLTVGNTIYF

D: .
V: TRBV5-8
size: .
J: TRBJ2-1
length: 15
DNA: TGTGCCAGCAGCTTCAGCGGCCAACAGTACAATGAGCAGTTCTTC
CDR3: CASSFSGQQYNEQFF

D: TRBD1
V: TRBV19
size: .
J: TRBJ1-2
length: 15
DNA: TGTGCCAGTAGTATAAAGTCGGGACAGAACTATGGCTACACCTTC
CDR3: CASSIKSGQNYGYTF

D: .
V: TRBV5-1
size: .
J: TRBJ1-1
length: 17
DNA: TGCGCCAGCAGCTTGGGACCAGGACAAATCATGAACACTGAAGCTTTCTTT
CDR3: CASSLGPGQIMNTEAFF

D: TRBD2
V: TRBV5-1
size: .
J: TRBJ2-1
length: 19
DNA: TGCGCCAGCAGCTTGGCGGGGACTAGCGGGATTCAAGGCTACAATGAGCAGTTCTTC
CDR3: CASSLAGTSGIQGYNEQFF

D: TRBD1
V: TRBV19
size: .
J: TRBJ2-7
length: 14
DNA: TGTGCCAGTAGTCCAGGGACAGGGGCCTACGAGCAGTACTTC
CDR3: CASSPGTGAYEQYF

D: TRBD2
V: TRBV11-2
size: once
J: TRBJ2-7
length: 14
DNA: TGTGCCAGCCGGGTTGTTAGTCCGCGGGGGGAGCAGTACTTC
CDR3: CASRVVSPRGEQYF

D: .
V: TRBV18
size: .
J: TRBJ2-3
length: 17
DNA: TGTGCCAGCTCACCTCCCGGGACTTCCGTAAGCACAGATACGCAGTATTTT
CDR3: CASSPPGTSVSTDTQYF

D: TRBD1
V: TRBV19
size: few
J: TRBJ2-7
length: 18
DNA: TGTGCCAGTAAATCGGGAGGAGTGGGTGATCGGACAGGGGCCGAGCAGTACTTC
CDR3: CASKSGGVGDRTGAEQYF

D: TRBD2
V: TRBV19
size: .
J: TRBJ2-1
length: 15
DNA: TGTGCCAGTAGTATAGGGACTAGCGGGAGGAATGAGCAGTTCTTC
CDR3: CASSIGTSGRNEQFF

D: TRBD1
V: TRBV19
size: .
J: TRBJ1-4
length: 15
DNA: TGTGCCAGTAGTATTGGGGGACAGTCGAATGAAAAACTGTTTTTT
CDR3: CASSIGGQSNEKLFF

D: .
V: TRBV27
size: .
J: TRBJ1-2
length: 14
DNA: TGTGCCAGCAGACCAGACGGGACAATACGTGGCTACACCTTC
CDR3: CASRPDGTIRGYTF

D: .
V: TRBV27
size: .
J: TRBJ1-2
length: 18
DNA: TGTGCCAGCAGTTTCCCCATAGTACAGGGTGATCAGGACTATGGCTACACCTTC
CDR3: CASSFPIVQGDQDYGYTF

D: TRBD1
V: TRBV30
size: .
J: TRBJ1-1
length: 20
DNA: TGTGCCTGGAGTGTATACAGGGGGCGCCTCACGGCCGAGAATCACACTGAAGCTTTCTTT
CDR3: CAWSVYRGRLTAENHTEAFF

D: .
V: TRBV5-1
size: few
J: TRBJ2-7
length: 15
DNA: TGCGCCAGCACCGACGGGACCGGGCCAAGGCACGAGCAGTACTTC
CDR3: CASTDGTGPRHEQYF

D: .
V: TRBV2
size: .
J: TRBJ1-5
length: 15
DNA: TGTGCCAGCAGTTCTGACAGAGACCGCAATCAGCCCCAGCATTTT
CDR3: CASSSDRDRNQPQHF

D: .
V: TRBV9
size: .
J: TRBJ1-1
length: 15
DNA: TGTGCCAGCAGCGTAGGCGGGGCGGTGAACACTGAAGCTTTCTTT
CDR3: CASSVGGAVNTEAFF

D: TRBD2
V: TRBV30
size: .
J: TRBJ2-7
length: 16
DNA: TGTGCCTGGAGTGTACGACTAGCGGAGGTATCCTACGAGCAGTACTTC
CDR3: CAWSVRLAEVSYEQYF

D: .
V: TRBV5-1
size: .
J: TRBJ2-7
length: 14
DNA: TGCGCCAGCAGCCCCTCGACAGACTCCTACGAGCAGTACTTC
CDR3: CASSPSTDSYEQYF

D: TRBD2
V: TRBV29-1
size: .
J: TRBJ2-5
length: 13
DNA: TGCAGCCCGGTACTAGCGGGACAAGAGACCCAGTACTTC
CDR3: CSPVLAGQETQYF

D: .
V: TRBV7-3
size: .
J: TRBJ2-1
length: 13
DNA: TGTGCCAGCAGCTTAGATGTCCCAAATGAGCAGTTCTTC
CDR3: CASSLDVPNEQFF

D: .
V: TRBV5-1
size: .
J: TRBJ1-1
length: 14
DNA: TGCGCCAGCAGTTTAGACAGTCTGAACACTGAAGCTTTCTTT
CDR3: CASSLDSLNTEAFF

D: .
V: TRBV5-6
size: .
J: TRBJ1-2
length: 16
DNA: TGTGCCAGCAGCTTGTCGGTGGCAATCGGATTCTATGGCTACACCTTC
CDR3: CASSLSVAIGFYGYTF

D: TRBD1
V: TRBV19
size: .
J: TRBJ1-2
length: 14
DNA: TGTGCCAGTAGAGGCTCTCAGGGGGCCTATGGCTACACCTTC
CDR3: CASRGSQGAYGYTF